One and the same sample provided the 7 T cell receptor beta chains below, sequenced in a study of T cells after yellow fever vaccination. TCRdb reprocessed the 5' RACE reads with MiXCR, giving one entry per CDR3 protein. This table holds 150,000 to 200,000 distinct CDR3 sequences, about a tenth found once. Source: CD8+ T cells sorted from PBMCs, taken 45 days after the yellow fever booster vaccination. The receptors come from a man aged 18 to 29 who received the YFV17D yellow fever vaccine.

This clonotype was detected many times. V gene TRBV10-3 combines with J gene TRBJ1-1, with D uncertain. Germline loops: CDR1 ENHRY, CDR2 SYGVKD. The ends were cut back, 4 bases at V and 5 bases at J, with 14 bases in the middle. This CDR3 is 14 amino acids long. The CDR3 region is CAISGVESRTEAFF. In nucleotides, the CDR3 is TGTGCCATCAGTGGGGTGGAGTCCAGAACTGAAGCTTTCTTT.

This clonotype was observed a handful of times. This sequence joins TRBV10-3 and TRBJ2-7; 8 nucleotides match TRBD1. This CDR3 has 13 residues. The V and J ends lost 6 bases and 3 bases, in that order; junction bases with no gene match: 4. Germline values: CDR1 ENHRY, CDR2 SYGVKD. CDR3 DNA: TGTGCCATCAGAGACAGGGGAAACTACGAGCAGTACGTC. Translation gives CAIRDRGNYEQYV.

The chain recombines TRBV20-1 with TRBJ2-7, with 7 bases identical to TRBD1. Germline CDR1 is DFQATT and CDR2 is SNEGSKA (reference sequence). The CDR3 loop spans 12 amino acids. J lost 4 bases, V lost 0 bases, and 0 bases had no gene match. DNA of the CDR3: TGCAGTGCTAGAGAACAGGGGTACGAGCAGTACGTC. Its translation is CSAREQGYEQYV.

This clonotype has just a few counts. The chain recombines TRBV7-9 with TRBJ1-4; D uncertain. The CDR3 length is 13 residues. Germline V gene sequence: CDR1 SEHNR, CDR2 FQNEAQ (reference sequence). Trimming removed 3 bases from V and 6 bases from J, with 8 bases in between. In DNA form, the CDR3 reads TGTGCCAGCAGCTTCCCGTCGGATGAAAAACTGTTTTTT. Residues: CASSFPSDEKLFF.

V and J are TRBV7-9 and TRBJ2-1; D might be TRBD2 (6 bases). The CDR3 covers 14 residues. V was shortened by 6 bases and J by 5 bases, with 14 bases between the two germline ends. Germline V gene lookup returns CDR1 SEHNR and CDR2 FQNEAQ (reference sequence). The CDR3 is CASRMGGLNNEQFF. The CDR3 region has the DNA TGTGCCAGCAGGATGGGGGGATTGAACAATGAGCAGTTCTTC.

This clonotype was picked up many times. This chain links TRBV7-6 with TRBJ2-7, with D perhaps TRBD1 (5 bases). Trimming cost V 1 base and J 3 bases, with 13 bases left between them. Germline CDR1 and CDR2: SGHVS and FNYEAQ. CDR3 length: 15 amino acids. CDR3 nucleotide sequence: TGTGCCAGCAGCTTAGAAGGGGCAAGCTACTACGAGCAGTACTTC. It translates to CASSLEGASYYEQYF.

This clonotype was counted ten times or more. This chain connects TRBV7-6 to TRBJ2-3; 9 bases fit TRBD2. CDR3 size: 20 residues. Germline V gene data show CDR1 as SGHVS and CDR2 as FNYEAQ. Germline trimming cut 2 bases from V and 0 bases from J; bases unmatched to any gene: 15. This chain's CDR3 is CASSLSSGLALLTSTDTQYF. In DNA, the CDR3 is TGTGCCAGCAGCTTATCGTCGGGACTAGCCCTTTTAACTAGCACAGATACGCAGTATTTT.